This TCR beta chain is from a study of blood T cell repertoires in COVID-19. Across the whole study: Sites across the United States, Italy and Spain contributed samples from acute and convalescent COVID-19. The analysed material was cDNA or gDNA that came from T cells, B-cell-depleted T cells, or PBMCs.

As originally analysed: Reference gene primers were amplified, and this amplification served to estimate nucleated cell counts. The data were produced by immunoSEQ multiplex PCR, yet TCRdb's version contains in-frame clones alone and is incomplete. D and trimming come from the DNA, and the V and J calls and clone size come from that table. The table lists approximately 250,000 clones, about 86% of them singletons, with over 10% in the top ten. CDR1 GTSNPN and CDR2 SVGIG come from the germline V gene (reference sequence). CDR3 length: 13 residues. V trimming: 4 bases; J trimming: 1 base; junction bases outside the gene matches: 3. Seattle participants joined during active infection and were tracked over time.

Sample: peripheral blood. V is TRBV30 and J is TRBJ1-2, with 7 bases fitting TRBD1. The TCR originated in a woman in her 70s with COVID-19, enrolled during active disease. The CDR3 region is CAWTQGGNYGYTF. In DNA form, the CDR3 reads TGTGCCTGGACTCAGGGGGGTAACTATGGCTACACCTTC.